The 11 T cell receptor beta chains below come from one sample, sequenced in a study of blood T cell repertoires in COVID-19. The method was immunoSEQ multiplex PCR; TCRdb's version includes in-frame clones alone and lacks a portion of them. The sample has more than 200,000 clones, around 88% seen once; the top ten hold about 2%. What was sequenced was peripheral blood. The receptors come from a man aged 25 to 40 with active or convalescent COVID-19.

The CDR3 coding sequence is TGTGCCAGCAGTTACTCGGGCGGGGTAGCCACTGAAGCTTTCTTT. Translation gives CASSYSGGVATEAFF. The chain links TRBV6-5 to TRBJ1-1; no definite D call. Trimming stripped 0 bases from V and 4 bases from J, with 12 bases between. In germline, CDR1 is MNHEY, CDR2 SVGAGI. The CDR3 is made up of 15 amino acids.

Only a few counts were recorded for this clone. The chain is built from TRBV12-5 and TRBJ2-7; 13 positions agree with TRBD2. The CDR3 consists of 22 residues. Germline CDR1 LGHNT, CDR2 FRNRAP. Unmatched junction bases numbered 17, after V lost 0 bases and J lost 0 bases. CDR3 in DNA: TGTGCTAGTGGTTTGGTCCTCCCCCTCAGACTAGCGGGGGGACTCAACTCCTACGAGCAGTACTTC. Translating it yields CASGLVLPLRLAGGLNSYEQYF.

This chain connects TRBV6-2 or TRBV6-3 to TRBJ1-1; TRBD1 matches 8 bases. The V gene's germline CDR1 is MNHEY and CDR2 SVGEGT. Trimming removed 0 bases from V and 6 bases from J; junction bases left unmatched: 6. The CDR3 is 15 residues long. CDR3 sequence (DNA): TGTGCCAGCAGTTACTCCCAGGGGGCGACGGCTGAAGCTTTCTTT. Translation: CASSYSQGATAEAFF.

V is TRBV5-6 and J is TRBJ1-1; 7 bases fit TRBD1. The germline gives CDR1 SGHDT, CDR2 YYEEEE. CDR3 length equals 13 residues. V lost 4 bases and J lost 6; bases outside the gene matches: 6. CDR3 in amino acids: CASSRGRAAEAFF. CDR3 nucleotide sequence: TGTGCCAGCAGCAGGGGGCGCGCCGCTGAAGCTTTCTTT.

The rearrangement joins TRBV6-5 to TRBJ1-4; possible D gene TRBD1, 6 bases. The V gene's germline CDR1 is MNHEY and CDR2 SVGAGI. This CDR3 has 14 residues. Trimming stripped 5 bases from V and 6 bases from J, with 13 bases between. The CDR3 region is CASSRRGGDEKLFF. CDR3 nucleotides: TGTGCCAGCAGTAGGAGGGGGGGAGATGAAAAACTGTTTTTT.

The J gene is TRBJ2-5, the V gene TRBV7-8; tentative D call: TRBD2 (6 bases). Between the trimmed V and J ends, which lost 5 bases and 5 bases, there was a span of 15 bases. There are 14 residues in the CDR3. Germline V gives CDR1 SGHVS, CDR2 FQNEAQ. The CDR3 loop reads CASSLDVGRETQYF. In DNA form, the CDR3 reads TGTGCCAGCAGCCTAGATGTGGGGAGGGAGACCCAGTACTTC.

This chain connects TRBV24-1 to TRBJ2-3, with D hard to call. The CDR3 is made up of 14 amino acids. V shed 3 bases and J shed 4 bases, with 10 bases lying between them. The germline V gene has CDR1 KGHDR and CDR2 SFDVKD. CDR3 protein: CATSDARSPDTQYF. The CDR3 bases are TGTGCCACCAGTGATGCGAGGAGCCCAGATACGCAGTATTTT.

The V call is TRBV11-2, the J call TRBJ2-3, with a possible D match to TRBD2 (6 bases). Germline V gene data show CDR1 as SGHAT and CDR2 as FQNNGV. Trimming shortened V by 5 bases and J by 1 base, and 16 bases separated the two germline ends. The CDR3 runs 16 residues. The CDR3: CASSPPGGGGTDTQYF. CDR3 nucleotides: TGTGCCAGCAGCCCCCCCGGCGGCGGGGGCACAGATACGCAGTATTTT.

The chain combines TRBV12-3 or TRBV12-4 with TRBJ1-5, with 7 bases that match TRBD1. V shed 5 bases and J 6 bases; nucleotides not matched to a gene: 4. This CDR3 is built from 13 residues. The CDR3 coding sequence is TGTGCCAGCAGTGTATACAGGGGTCAGCCCCAGCATTTT. Encoded protein: CASSVYRGQPQHF.

This clone came up a few times. The rearrangement joins TRBV2 to TRBJ1-1; D gene uncertain. Per the germline V gene, CDR1 is SNHLY and CDR2 is FYNNEI. CDR3 length equals 13 residues. The V end was cut by 4 bases, the J end by 1 base, with 7 bases between. CDR3 DNA: TGTGCCAGCAGTGTTTTCGGGAACACTGAAGCTTTCTTT. Encoded protein: CASSVFGNTEAFF.

The V call is TRBV6-5, the J call TRBJ2-5; weak D call: TRBD2 (5 bases). Germline V lookup: CDR1 MNHEY, CDR2 SVGAGI. The CDR3 is 14 amino acids. V gave up 0 bases and J gave up 2 bases, with 7 bases separating them. CDR3 in DNA: TGTGCCAGCAGTTACTCTAGCGCTCAAGAGACCCAGTACTTC. Protein: CASSYSSAQETQYF.